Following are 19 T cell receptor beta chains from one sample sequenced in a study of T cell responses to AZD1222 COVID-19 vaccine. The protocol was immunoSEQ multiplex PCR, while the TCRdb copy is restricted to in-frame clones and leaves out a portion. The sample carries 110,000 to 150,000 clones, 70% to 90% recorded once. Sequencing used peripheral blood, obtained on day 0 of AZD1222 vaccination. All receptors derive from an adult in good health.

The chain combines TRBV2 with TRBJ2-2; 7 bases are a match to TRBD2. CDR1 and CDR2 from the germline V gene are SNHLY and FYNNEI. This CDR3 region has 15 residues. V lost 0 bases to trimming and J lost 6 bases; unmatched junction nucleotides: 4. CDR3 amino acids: CASSEAGGRAGELFF. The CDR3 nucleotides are TGTGCCAGCAGTGAAGCTGGAGGGAGGGCCGGGGAGCTGTTTTTT. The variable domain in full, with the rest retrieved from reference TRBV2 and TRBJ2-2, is EPEVTQTPSHQVTQMGQEVILRCVPISNHLYFYWYRQILGQKVEFLVSFYNNEISEKSEIFDDQFSVERPDGSNFTLKIRSTKLEDSAMYFCASSEAGGRAGELFFGEGSRLTVL.

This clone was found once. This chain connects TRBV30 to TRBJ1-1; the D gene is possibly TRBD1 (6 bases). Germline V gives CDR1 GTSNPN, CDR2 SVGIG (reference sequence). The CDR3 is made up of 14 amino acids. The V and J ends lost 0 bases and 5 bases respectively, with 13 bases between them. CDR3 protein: CAWSVTGGGTEAFF. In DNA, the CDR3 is TGTGCCTGGAGTGTAACAGGAGGGGGGACTGAAGCTTTCTTT.

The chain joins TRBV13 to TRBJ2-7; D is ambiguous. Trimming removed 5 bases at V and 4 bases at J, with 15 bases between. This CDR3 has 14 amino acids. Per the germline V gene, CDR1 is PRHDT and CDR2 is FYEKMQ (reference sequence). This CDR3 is CASSARLGRYEQYF. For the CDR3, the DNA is TGTGCCAGCAGCGCCAGACTTGGACGTTACGAGCAGTACTTC. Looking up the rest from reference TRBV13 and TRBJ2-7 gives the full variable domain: AAGVIQSPRHLIKEKRETATLKCYPIPRHDTVYWYQQGPGQDPQFLISFYEKMQSDKGSIPDRFSAQQFSDYHSELNMSSLELGDSALYFCASSARLGRYEQYFGPGTRLTVT.

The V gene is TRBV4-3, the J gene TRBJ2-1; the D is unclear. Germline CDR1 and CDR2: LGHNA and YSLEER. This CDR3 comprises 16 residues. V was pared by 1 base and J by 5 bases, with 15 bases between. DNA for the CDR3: TGCGCCAGCAGCCAAGCCTGGCGGAATTTTAACAATGAGCAGTTCTTC. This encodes CASSQAWRNFNNEQFF.

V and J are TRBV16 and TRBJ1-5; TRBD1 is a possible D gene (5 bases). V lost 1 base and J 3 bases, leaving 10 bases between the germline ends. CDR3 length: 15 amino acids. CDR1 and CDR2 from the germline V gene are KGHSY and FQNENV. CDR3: CASSQWSGANQPQHF. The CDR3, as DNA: TGTGCCAGCAGCCAATGGTCCGGGGCCAATCAGCCCCAGCATTTT.

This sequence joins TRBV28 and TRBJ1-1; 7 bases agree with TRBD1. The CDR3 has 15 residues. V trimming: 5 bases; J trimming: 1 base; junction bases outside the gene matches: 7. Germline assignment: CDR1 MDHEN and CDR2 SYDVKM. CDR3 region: CASSPQGGSNTEAFF. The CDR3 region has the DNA TGTGCCAGCAGTCCCCAGGGGGGATCGAACACTGAAGCTTTCTTT.

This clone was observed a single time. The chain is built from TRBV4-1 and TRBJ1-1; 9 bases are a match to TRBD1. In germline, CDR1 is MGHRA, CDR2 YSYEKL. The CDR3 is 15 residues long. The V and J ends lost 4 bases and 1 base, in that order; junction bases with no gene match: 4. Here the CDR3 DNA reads TGCGCCAGCAGCCTAGACAGGGGGAGGAACACTGAAGCTTTCTTT. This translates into CASSLDRGRNTEAFF.

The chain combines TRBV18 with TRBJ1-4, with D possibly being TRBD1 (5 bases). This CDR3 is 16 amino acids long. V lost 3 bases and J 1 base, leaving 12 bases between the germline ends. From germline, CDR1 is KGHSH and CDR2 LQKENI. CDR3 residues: CASSPQGARTNEKLFF. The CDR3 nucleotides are TGTGCCAGCTCACCTCAAGGGGCGCGAACTAATGAAAAACTGTTTTTT.

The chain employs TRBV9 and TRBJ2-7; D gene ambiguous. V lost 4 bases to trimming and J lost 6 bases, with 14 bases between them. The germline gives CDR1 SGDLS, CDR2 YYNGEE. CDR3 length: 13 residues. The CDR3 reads CASSPQATGEQYF. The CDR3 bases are TGTGCCAGCAGCCCTCAAGCGACCGGCGAGCAGTACTTC.

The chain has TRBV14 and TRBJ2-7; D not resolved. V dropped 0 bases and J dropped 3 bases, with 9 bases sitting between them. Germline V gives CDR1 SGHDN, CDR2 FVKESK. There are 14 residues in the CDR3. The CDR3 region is CASSQDIWNYEQYF. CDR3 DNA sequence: TGTGCCAGCAGCCAAGATATTTGGAACTACGAGCAGTACTTC.

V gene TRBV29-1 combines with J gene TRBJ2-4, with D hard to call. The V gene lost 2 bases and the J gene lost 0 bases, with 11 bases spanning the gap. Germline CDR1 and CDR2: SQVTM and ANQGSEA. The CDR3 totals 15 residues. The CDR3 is CSVERGILAKNIQYF. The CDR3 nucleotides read TGCAGCGTTGAACGTGGGATTCTAGCCAAAAACATTCAGTACTTC.

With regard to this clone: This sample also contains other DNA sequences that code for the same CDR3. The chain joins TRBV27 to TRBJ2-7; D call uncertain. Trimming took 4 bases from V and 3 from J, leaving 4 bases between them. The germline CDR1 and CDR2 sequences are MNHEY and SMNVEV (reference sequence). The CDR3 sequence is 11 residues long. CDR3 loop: CASSSGYEQYF. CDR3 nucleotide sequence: TGTGCCAGCAGTTCAGGCTACGAGCAGTACTTC.

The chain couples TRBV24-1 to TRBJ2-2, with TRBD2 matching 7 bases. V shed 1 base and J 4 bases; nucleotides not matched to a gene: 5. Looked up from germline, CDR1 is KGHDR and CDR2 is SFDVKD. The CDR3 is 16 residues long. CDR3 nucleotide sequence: TGTGCCACCAGTGATTTACCAGCGGGACCCACCGGGGAGCTGTTTTTT. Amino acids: CATSDLPAGPTGELFF.

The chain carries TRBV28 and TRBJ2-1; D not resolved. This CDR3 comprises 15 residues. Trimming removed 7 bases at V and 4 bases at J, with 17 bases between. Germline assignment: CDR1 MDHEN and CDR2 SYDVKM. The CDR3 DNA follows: TGTGCCAGCAAAGTAGGAGACACTTTATACAATGAGCAGTTCTTC. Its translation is CASKVGDTLYNEQFF.

The CDR3 here is CASSLGLAGGANTGELFF. The CDR3 bases are TGCGCCAGCAGCTTGGGACTAGCGGGAGGGGCGAACACCGGGGAGCTGTTTTTT. This chain links TRBV5-1 with TRBJ2-2, with 14 bases aligning to TRBD2. Per germline, CDR1 SGHRS and CDR2 YFSETQ. The CDR3 extends over 18 amino acids. V was clipped by 0 bases and J by 0 bases; unmatched bases: 1.

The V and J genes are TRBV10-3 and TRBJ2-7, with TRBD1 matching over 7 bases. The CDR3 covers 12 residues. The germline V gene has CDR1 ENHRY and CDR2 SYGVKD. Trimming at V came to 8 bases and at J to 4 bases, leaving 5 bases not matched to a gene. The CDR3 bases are TGTGCCATCTCCCCAGGGGGATACGAGCAGTACTTC. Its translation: CAISPGGYEQYF.

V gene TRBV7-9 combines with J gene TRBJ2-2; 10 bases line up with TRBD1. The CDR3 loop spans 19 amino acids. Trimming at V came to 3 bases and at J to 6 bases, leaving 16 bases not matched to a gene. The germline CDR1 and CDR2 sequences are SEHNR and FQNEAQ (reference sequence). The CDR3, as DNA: TGTGCCAGCAGCTTGAGGGGGCGATCCGGGACAGGGGTAGCCGGGGAGCTGTTTTTT. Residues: CASSLRGRSGTGVAGELFF.

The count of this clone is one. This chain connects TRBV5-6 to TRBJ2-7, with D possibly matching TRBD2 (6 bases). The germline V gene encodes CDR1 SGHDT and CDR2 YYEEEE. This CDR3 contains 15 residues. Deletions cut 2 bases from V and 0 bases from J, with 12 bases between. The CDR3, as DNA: TGTGCCAGCAGCTTCCTAGCGAGATTCTCCTACGAGCAGTACTTC. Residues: CASSFLARFSYEQYF.

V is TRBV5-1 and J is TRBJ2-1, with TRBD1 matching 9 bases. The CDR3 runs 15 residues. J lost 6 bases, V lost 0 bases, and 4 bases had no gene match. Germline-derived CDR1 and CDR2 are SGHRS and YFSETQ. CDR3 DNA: TGCGCCAGCAGCTTGGACATGACAGGGGGCAATGAGCAGTTCTTC. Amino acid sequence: CASSLDMTGGNEQFF.